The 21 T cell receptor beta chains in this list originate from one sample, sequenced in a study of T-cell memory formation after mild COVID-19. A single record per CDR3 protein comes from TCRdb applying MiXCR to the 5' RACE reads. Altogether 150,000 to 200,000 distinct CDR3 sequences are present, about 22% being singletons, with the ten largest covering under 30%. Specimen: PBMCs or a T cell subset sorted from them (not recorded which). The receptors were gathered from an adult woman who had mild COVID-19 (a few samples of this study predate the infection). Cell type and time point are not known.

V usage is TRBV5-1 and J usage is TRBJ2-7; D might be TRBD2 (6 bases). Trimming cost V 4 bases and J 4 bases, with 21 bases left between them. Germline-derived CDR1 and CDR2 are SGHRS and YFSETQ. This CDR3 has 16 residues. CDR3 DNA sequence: TGCGCCAGCAGCCCCGGCGGGATCAGGGACGAGTACGAGCAGTACTTC. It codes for CASSPGGIRDEYEQYF. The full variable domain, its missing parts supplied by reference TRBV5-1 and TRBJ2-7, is KAGVTQTPRYLIKTRGQQVTLSCSPISGHRSVSWYQQTPGQGLQFLFEYFSETQRNKGNFPGRFSGRQFSNSRSEMNVSTLELGDSALYLCASSPGGIRDEYEQYFGPGTRLTVT.

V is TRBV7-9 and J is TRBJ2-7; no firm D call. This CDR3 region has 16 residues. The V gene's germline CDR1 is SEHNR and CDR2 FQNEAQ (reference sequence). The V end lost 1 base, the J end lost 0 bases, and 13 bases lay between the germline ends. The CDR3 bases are TGTGCCAGCAGCTTAGGTGGATATCAAAGCTCCTACGAGCAGTACTTC. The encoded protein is CASSLGGYQSSYEQYF. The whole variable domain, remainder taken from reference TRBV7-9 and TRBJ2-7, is DTGVSQNPRHKITKRGQNVTFRCDPISEHNRLYWYRQTLGQGPEFLTYFQNEAQLEKSRLLSDRFSAERPKGSFSTLEIQRTEQGDSAMYLCASSLGGYQSSYEQYFGPGTRLTVT.

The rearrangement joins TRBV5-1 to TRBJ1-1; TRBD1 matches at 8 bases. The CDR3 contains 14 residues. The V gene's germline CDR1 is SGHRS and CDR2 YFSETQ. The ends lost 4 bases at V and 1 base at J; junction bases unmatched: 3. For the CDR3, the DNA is TGCGCCAGCAGCGCAGGGACAGGGAACACTGAAGCTTTCTTT. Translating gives CASSAGTGNTEAFF.

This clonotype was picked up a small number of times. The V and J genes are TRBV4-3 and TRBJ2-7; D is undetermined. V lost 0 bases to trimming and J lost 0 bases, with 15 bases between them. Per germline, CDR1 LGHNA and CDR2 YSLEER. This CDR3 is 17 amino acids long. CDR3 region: CASSQEWSHQSSYEQYF. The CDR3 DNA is TGCGCCAGCAGCCAAGAGTGGTCCCACCAGAGCTCCTACGAGCAGTACTTC.

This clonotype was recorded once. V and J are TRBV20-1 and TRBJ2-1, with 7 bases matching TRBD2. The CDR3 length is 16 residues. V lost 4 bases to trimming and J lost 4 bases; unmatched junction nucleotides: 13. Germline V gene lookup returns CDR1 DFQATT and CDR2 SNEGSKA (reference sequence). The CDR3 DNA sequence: TGCAGTGCTATCGGGCGGGAGCTGTCGGGATACAATGAGCAGTTCTTC. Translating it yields CSAIGRELSGYNEQFF.

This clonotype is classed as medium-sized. CDR3 sequence (DNA): TGTGCCACCGTAGGTGGGGTAGCGGGAACCGGAGAGACCCAGTACTTC. Translated, it gives CATVGGVAGTGETQYF. V is TRBV10-3 and J is TRBJ2-5; 8 bases align to TRBD2. CDR3 length: 16 amino acids. Germline CDR1 is ENHRY and CDR2 is SYGVKD. J gave up 4 bases and V 10 bases, and 17 bases lay outside the gene matches.

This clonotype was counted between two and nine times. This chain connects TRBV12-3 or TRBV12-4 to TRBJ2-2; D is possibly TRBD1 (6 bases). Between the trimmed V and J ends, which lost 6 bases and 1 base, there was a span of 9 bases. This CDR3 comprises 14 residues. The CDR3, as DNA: TGTGCCAGCAGAAACAGGGTGAACACCGGGGAGCTGTTTTTT. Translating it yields CASRNRVNTGELFF.

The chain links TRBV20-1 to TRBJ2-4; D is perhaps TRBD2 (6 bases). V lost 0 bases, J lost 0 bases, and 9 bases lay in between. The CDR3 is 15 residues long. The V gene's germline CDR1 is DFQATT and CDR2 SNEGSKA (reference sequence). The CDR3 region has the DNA TGCAGTGCTAGAGATTTGGGAGGAGCCAAAAACATTCAGTACTTC. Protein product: CSARDLGGAKNIQYF.

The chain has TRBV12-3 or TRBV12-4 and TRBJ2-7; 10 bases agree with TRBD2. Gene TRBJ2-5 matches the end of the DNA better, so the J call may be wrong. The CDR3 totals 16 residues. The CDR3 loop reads CASSSGSGGGYETQYF. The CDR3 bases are TGTGCCAGCAGTTCGGGGAGCGGGGGGGGTTATGAGACCCAGTACTTC.

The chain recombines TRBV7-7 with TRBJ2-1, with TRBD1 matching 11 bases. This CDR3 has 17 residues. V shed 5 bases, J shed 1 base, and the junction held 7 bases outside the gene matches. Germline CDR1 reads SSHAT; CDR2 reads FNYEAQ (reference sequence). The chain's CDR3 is CASSPGTGGPSYNEQFF. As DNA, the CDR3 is TGTGCCAGCAGCCCCGGGACAGGGGGGCCGTCCTACAATGAGCAGTTCTTC.

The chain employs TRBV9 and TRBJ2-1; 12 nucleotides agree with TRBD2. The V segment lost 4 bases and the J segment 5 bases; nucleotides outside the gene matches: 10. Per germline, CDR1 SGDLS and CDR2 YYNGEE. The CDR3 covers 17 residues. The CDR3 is CASSSGLAGLSDNEQFF. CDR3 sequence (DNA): TGTGCCAGCAGCTCAGGACTAGCGGGGCTGTCGGACAATGAGCAGTTCTTC.

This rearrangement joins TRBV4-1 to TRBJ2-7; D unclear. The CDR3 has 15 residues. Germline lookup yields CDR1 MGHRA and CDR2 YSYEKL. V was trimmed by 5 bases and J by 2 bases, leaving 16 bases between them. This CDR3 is CASSFRASTPYEQYF. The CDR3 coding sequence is TGCGCCAGCAGCTTTAGAGCCTCCACCCCCTACGAGCAGTACTTC.

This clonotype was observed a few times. The CDR3 DNA follows: TGTGCCAGCAGCGAGGGGAGTAGCAATCAGCCCCAGCATTTT. Amino acid sequence: CASSEGSSNQPQHF. The chain joins TRBV9 to TRBJ1-5; maybe TRBD1 (5 bases). V lost 3 bases and J lost 0, with 7 bases in between. Germline V gives CDR1 SGDLS, CDR2 YYNGEE. The CDR3 length is 14 residues.

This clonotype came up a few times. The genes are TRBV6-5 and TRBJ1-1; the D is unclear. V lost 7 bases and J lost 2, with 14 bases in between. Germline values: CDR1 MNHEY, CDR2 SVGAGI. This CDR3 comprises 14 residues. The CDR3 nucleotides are TGTGCCAGCACCCCCCCTGGCATTAACACTGAAGCTTTCTTT. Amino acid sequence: CASTPPGINTEAFF.

The CDR3 loop reads CASSEAWGAYEQYF. The CDR3 coding sequence is TGTGCCAGCAGTGAAGCCTGGGGGGCTTACGAGCAGTACTTC. The chain couples TRBV6-1 to TRBJ2-7; tentatively, D is TRBD1 or TRBD2 (6 bases each). The V and J ends lost 0 bases and 4 bases respectively, with 10 bases between them. CDR3 length: 14 amino acids. Per germline, CDR1 MNHNS and CDR2 SASEGT.

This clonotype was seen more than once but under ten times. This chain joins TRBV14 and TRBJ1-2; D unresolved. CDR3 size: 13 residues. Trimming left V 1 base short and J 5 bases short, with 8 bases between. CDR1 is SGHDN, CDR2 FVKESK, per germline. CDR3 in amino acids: CASSQGSTYGYTF. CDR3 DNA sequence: TGTGCCAGCAGCCAAGGGTCCACTTATGGCTACACCTTC. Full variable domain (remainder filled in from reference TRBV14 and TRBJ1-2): EAGVTQFPSHSVIEKGQTVTLRCDPISGHDNLYWYRRVMGKEIKFLLHFVKESKQDESGMPNNRFLAERTGGTYSTLKVQPAELEDSGVYFCASSQGSTYGYTFGSGTRLTVV.

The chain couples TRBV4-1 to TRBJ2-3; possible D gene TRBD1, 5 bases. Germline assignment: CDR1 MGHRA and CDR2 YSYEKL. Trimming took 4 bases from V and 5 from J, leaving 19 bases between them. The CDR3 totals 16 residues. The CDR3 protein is CASSLAQGEFQDTQYF. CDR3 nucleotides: TGCGCCAGCAGCCTAGCCCAGGGTGAGTTTCAAGATACGCAGTATTTT.

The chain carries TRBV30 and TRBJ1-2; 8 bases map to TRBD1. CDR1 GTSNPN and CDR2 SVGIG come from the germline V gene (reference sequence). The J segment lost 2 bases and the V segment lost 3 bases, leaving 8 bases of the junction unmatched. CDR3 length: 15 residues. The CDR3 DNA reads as TGTGCCTGGAGGGAATGGACAGGGAGAAACTATGGCTACACCTTC. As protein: CAWREWTGRNYGYTF.

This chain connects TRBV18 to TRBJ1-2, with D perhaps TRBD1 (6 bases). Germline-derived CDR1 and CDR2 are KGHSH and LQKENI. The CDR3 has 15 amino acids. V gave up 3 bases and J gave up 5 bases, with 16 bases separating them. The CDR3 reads CASSPPETGIYGYTF. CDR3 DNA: TGTGCCAGCTCACCTCCAGAAACAGGGATATATGGCTACACCTTC.

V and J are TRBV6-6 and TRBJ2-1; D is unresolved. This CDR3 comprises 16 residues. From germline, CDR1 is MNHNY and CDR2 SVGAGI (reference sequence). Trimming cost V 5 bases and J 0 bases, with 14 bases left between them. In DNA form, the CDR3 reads TGTGCCAGCAGTCTACTCGGGCCCCCCTCCTACAATGAGCAGTTCTTC. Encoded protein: CASSLLGPPSYNEQFF.

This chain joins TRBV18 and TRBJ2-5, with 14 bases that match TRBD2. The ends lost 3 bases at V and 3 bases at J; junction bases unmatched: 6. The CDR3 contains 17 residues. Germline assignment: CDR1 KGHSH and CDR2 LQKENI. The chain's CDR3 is CASSPGTSGRAKETQYF. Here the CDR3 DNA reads TGTGCCAGCTCACCGGGGACTAGCGGGAGAGCGAAAGAGACCCAGTACTTC.